A selection of T cell receptor beta chains follows, all from one sample in a study of T cell repertoires in cytomegalovirus infection. TCRdb reprocessed the reads via MiXCR and lists one record per CDR3 protein. The top ten clones hold less than 10% of a sample with hundreds of thousands of distinct CDR3 sequences, roughly a quarter of them seen once. Source material: CD8+ T cells from PBMCs. The source is a human donor in good health (CMV status not recorded). Some clones in this sample may be carry-over from other donors' samples. Each CDR3 is given without its conserved first and last residue. The D gene is left open where the match is weak.

v_call d_call cdr3_aa
TRBV2 - ASIGGRTGEPF
TRBV7-9 - ASSFPTESEQY
TRBV6-5 - ASRFRGWTYNEQF
TRBV28 TRBD1 ASSSRGTATYSPLH
TRBV13 - ASSATEGAPEETQY
TRBV2 - ASIIGPYTEAF
TRBV4-1 TRBD2 ASSQGLAAEPGELF
TRBV2 - ASRYDIGQTGELF
TRBV28 - ASSLGGTGTDTQY
TRBV7-6 - ASSTLTGVTT
TRBV29-1 - SVDGTGSTEAF
TRBV6-2/TRBV6-3 - ASSYLPVSGTNVLT
TRBV27 - ASSLFNEQF
TRBV7-6 - VSSPGQSEQY
TRBV7-7 TRBD1 ASSVGQGAPDTQY
TRBV9 TRBD1 ASSPGVGQGYGYT
TRBV11-2 TRBD2 ASSSAVAGEETQY
TRBV19 - ASSPSGPGEGFNQPQH